The 21 T cell receptor beta chains listed next were all sequenced from one sample in a study of identical twins. TCRdb re-derived calls from the 5' RACE reads in MiXCR, one entry per CDR3 protein. The table lists roughly 720,000 distinct CDR3 sequences, 15% to 20% of them singletons. These data were also filed under a second study, of T cells expressing NK-cell markers.

Sequencing was done on a sample of PBMCs. These receptors came from a woman younger than 35 in good health.

V usage is TRBV15 and J usage is TRBJ2-7; no firm D call. Trimming pared 1 base from V and 0 bases from J, leaving 16 bases between. Germline values: CDR1 LNHNV, CDR2 YYDKDF (reference sequence). This CDR3 is 17 amino acids long. CDR3 nucleotide sequence: TGTGCCACCAGCAGAGGCCCCTCGACTTATTCCTCCTACGAGCAGTACTTC. Translated, it gives CATSRGPSTYSSYEQYF.

This clonotype was found a few times. V and J are TRBV12-3 or TRBV12-4 and TRBJ2-3, with D tentatively TRBD1 or TRBD2 (5 bases each). With 5 bases removed from V and 5 bases from J, the gap between germline ends came to 11 bases. The CDR3 extends over 13 amino acids. This CDR3 is CASSPRDVDTQYF. In DNA form, the CDR3 reads TGTGCCAGCAGTCCCAGGGACGTAGATACGCAGTATTTT.

The J gene is TRBJ2-7, the V gene TRBV18; 7 positions agree with TRBD1. The CDR3 runs 13 residues. Germline V gene lookup returns CDR1 KGHSH and CDR2 LQKENI. With V trimmed by 3 bases and J by 10 bases, 9 bases remained unmatched. CDR3 region: CASSPGQPYVQYF. The CDR3 DNA is TGTGCCAGCTCACCGGGACAGCCCTACGTTCAGTACTTC. The entire variable domain, with the rest obtained from reference TRBV18 and TRBJ2-7, is as follows: NAGVMQNPRHLVRRRGQEARLRCSPMKGHSHVYWYRQLPEEGLKFMVYLQKENIIDESGMPKERFSAEFPKEGPSILRIQQVVRGDSAAYFCASSPGQPYVQYFGPGTRLTVT.

This clonotype was seen at least ten times. The chain couples TRBV29-1 to TRBJ2-7, with 10 bases that match TRBD1. The V gene end was trimmed by 6 bases and the J gene end by 4 bases; junction bases not matched to a gene: 6. The CDR3 contains 13 residues. Germline V gene lookup returns CDR1 SQVTM and CDR2 ANQGSEA. In DNA, the CDR3 is TGCAGCGTAGCACCGGGACAGGGGTACGAGCAGTACTTC. It translates to CSVAPGQGYEQYF.

V and J are TRBV6-5 and TRBJ1-2, with D uncertain. Germline loops: CDR1 MNHEY, CDR2 SVGAGI. V lost 4 bases and J 5 bases, leaving 14 bases between the germline ends. The CDR3 has 14 amino acids. The CDR3 DNA reads as TGTGCCAGCAGTTTCGGACCCAACTCATATGGCTACACCTTC. Amino acids: CASSFGPNSYGYTF.

The genes are TRBV9 and TRBJ2-1, with 11 bases that match TRBD1. The ends lost 0 bases at V and 8 bases at J; junction bases unmatched: 7. From germline, CDR1 is SGDLS and CDR2 YYNGEE. The CDR3 runs to 16 residues. In DNA, the CDR3 is TGTGCCAGCAGCGTAGGTGGACAGGGGGCGCGGGATGAGCAGTTCTTC. Amino acids: CASSVGGQGARDEQFF.

This clonotype has more than one count but fewer than ten. This chain uses TRBV27 with TRBJ2-7, with TRBD1 as a possible D gene (6 bases). Germline V gives CDR1 MNHEY, CDR2 SMNVEV (reference sequence). V was pared by 7 bases and J by 1 base, with 14 bases between. There are 14 residues in the CDR3. The CDR3 region has the DNA TGTGCCAGCAAAGGGACATTCACTTCCTACGAGCAGTACTTC. It translates to CASKGTFTSYEQYF.

The gene calls are TRBV7-6 and TRBJ2-7, with D unclear. Germline values: CDR1 SGHVS, CDR2 FNYEAQ. The CDR3 runs to 15 residues. Between the trimmed V and J ends, which lost 5 bases and 1 base, there was a span of 15 bases. This CDR3 reads CASSQHQSSSYEQYF. As DNA, the CDR3 is TGTGCCAGCAGCCAACACCAGTCCAGTTCCTACGAGCAGTACTTC.

This clonotype was counted only a few times. The chain uses TRBV12-3 or TRBV12-4 and TRBJ2-7, with 11 bases fitting TRBD2. CDR3 length: 16 amino acids. With 4 bases clipped from V and 0 bases from J, the junction kept 5 bases outside the gene matches. The CDR3: CASSWTGTSGSYEQYF. The CDR3, as DNA: TGTGCCAGCAGTTGGACAGGGACTAGCGGCTCCTACGAGCAGTACTTC.

This clonotype was seen only a few times. CDR3 sequence reads: CSGGQGLTYEQYF. In DNA form, the CDR3 reads TGCAGCGGCGGACAGGGACTTACCTACGAGCAGTACTTC. V gene TRBV29-1 combines with J gene TRBJ2-7, with 8 nucleotides matching TRBD1. V dropped 7 bases and J dropped 2; count of bases not matched to a gene: 7. The length of the CDR3 is 13 residues. Looked up from germline, CDR1 is SQVTM and CDR2 is ANQGSEA.

This clonotype has a handful of counts. The chain links TRBV29-1 to TRBJ2-7; 7 bases line up with TRBD1. The CDR3 covers 14 residues. Germline lookup yields CDR1 SQVTM and CDR2 ANQGSEA. V lost 7 bases, J lost 6 bases, and 15 bases stayed unmatched. The CDR3 DNA follows: TGCAGCGCTGTCCGAGACAGGGTCCTAGGCGAGCAGTACTTC. This translates into CSAVRDRVLGEQYF.

This clonotype was picked up a small number of times. This chain links TRBV4-1 with TRBJ2-7, with 10 bases aligning to TRBD2. The CDR3 runs 16 residues. Germline CDR1 is MGHRA and CDR2 is YSYEKL. J lost 5 bases, V lost 1 base, and 8 bases had no gene match. The CDR3 sequence: CASSQVDMGLANEQYF. CDR3 DNA sequence: TGCGCCAGCAGCCAAGTCGATATGGGACTAGCGAACGAGCAGTACTTC.

This clonotype was observed a few times. V and J are TRBV12-5 and TRBJ2-1; 7 positions agree with TRBD2. Losses at the gene ends were 4 bases for V and 4 bases for J; bases not matched to a gene: 7. This CDR3 contains 15 residues. The germline gives CDR1 LGHNT, CDR2 FRNRAP. The CDR3 DNA reads as TGTGCTAGTGGTTCAACGGGGGAGGGATACAATGAGCAGTTCTTC. Its protein product is CASGSTGEGYNEQFF.

The sample holds a few counts of this clonotype. The chain combines TRBV16 with TRBJ2-3; D is unresolved. Trimming stripped 3 bases from V and 3 bases from J, with 10 bases between. The CDR3 runs to 14 residues. Germline CDR1 is KGHSY and CDR2 is FQNENV. The CDR3 sequence: CASSHFQSTDTQYF. The CDR3 nucleotides are TGTGCCAGCAGCCACTTTCAAAGTACAGATACGCAGTATTTT.

The chain recombines TRBV6-1 with TRBJ2-5; D is undetermined. From germline, CDR1 is MNHNS and CDR2 SASEGT. V lost 8 bases to trimming and J lost 1 base, with 17 bases between them. The length of the CDR3 is 15 residues. Here the CDR3 DNA reads TGTGCCAGCGGCCACAACGTAGCATCCCAAGAGACCCAGTACTTC. As protein: CASGHNVASQETQYF.

J is TRBJ1-4 and V is TRBV25-1; TRBD1 matches 9 bases. The CDR3 has 16 residues. V lost 5 bases, J lost 5 bases, and 9 bases stayed unmatched. Germline lookup yields CDR1 MGHDK and CDR2 SYGVNS. Here the CDR3 reads CASSKFGTGQNEKLFF. CDR3 nucleotides: TGTGCCAGCAGTAAGTTCGGGACAGGGCAGAATGAAAAACTGTTTTTT.

This clonotype was detected many times. The chain joins TRBV5-1 to TRBJ2-5; D may be TRBD2 (5 bases). The CDR3 extends over 13 amino acids. The V gene's germline CDR1 is SGHRS and CDR2 YFSETQ. The V gene lost 2 bases and the J gene lost 5 bases, with 10 bases spanning the gap. CDR3 nucleotide sequence: TGCGCCAGCAGCTTCGGGGTTGGGGAGACCCAGTACTTC. Residues: CASSFGVGETQYF.

This clonotype came up a few times. The chain carries TRBV7-7 and TRBJ2-3; D is possibly TRBD2 (7 bases). The V end was cut by 2 bases, the J end by 2 bases, with 11 bases between. The length of the CDR3 is 15 residues. The germline V gene has CDR1 SSHAT and CDR2 FNYEAQ (reference sequence). CDR3 nucleotides: TGTGCCAGCAGCTTATGGGGGGGCCCCACAGATACGCAGTATTTT. This sequence encodes CASSLWGGPTDTQYF.

The chain employs TRBV18 and TRBJ1-1; possible D gene TRBD1, 6 bases. Trimming pared 3 bases from V and 0 bases from J, leaving 11 bases between. The CDR3 sequence is 15 residues long. Germline V lookup: CDR1 KGHSH, CDR2 LQKENI. The CDR3 is CASSPYRDLNTEAFF. The CDR3 coding sequence is TGTGCCAGCTCACCCTACAGGGACCTGAACACTGAAGCTTTCTTT.

The gene calls are TRBV11-3 and TRBJ2-2, with D possibly being TRBD2 (6 bases). The V end was cut by 6 bases, the J end by 6 bases, with 17 bases between. Looked up from germline, CDR1 is SGHNT and CDR2 is YENEEA. The CDR3 spans 15 residues. The CDR3 loop reads CASRPQNGGPGELFF. For the CDR3, the DNA is TGTGCCAGCAGACCACAAAACGGGGGACCCGGGGAGCTGTTTTTT.

The V call is TRBV6-1, the J call TRBJ1-2; TRBD1 aligns across 9 bases. This CDR3 has 16 amino acids. Trimming at V came to 10 bases and at J to 2 bases, leaving 14 bases not matched to a gene. Germline V lookup: CDR1 MNHNS, CDR2 SASEGT. CDR3 in amino acids: CATVRDREVLNYGYTF. CDR3 sequence (DNA): TGTGCCACGGTCCGGGACAGGGAGGTTTTAAACTATGGCTACACCTTC.